This TCR beta chain is drawn from a study of shared clonotypes between healthy human individuals. As for the study in general: CD4 naive cells filled three plates per donor, CD4 memory three, CD8 naive two and CD8 memory one.

Study-wide results and limits: Clonotypes shared by all four donors outscored non-shared clonotypes in generation probability. Although depth was large, rarefaction showed that sequencing of the sorted subsets was incomplete.

Authors' analysis steps: In the immunoSEQ data, sequences were junction-only and lacked quality scores, so filtering differed. Using immunoSEQ multiplex PCR, the repertoire was profiled, and TCRdb retains in-frame clones only, with some absent. From that table come the V and J calls and clone size; the DNA was used to work out D and trimming. Among 1.6 million or so clones listed, 95% to 97% were seen once. Germline lookup yields CDR1 LGHNA and CDR2 YSLEER. V lost 0 bases and J lost 6; bases outside the gene matches: 11. The CDR3 has 19 amino acids. Turning to this clone: Its antigen is as yet unknown.

The chain recombines TRBV4-3 with TRBJ2-1; 13 bases fit TRBD2. The receptor was isolated from a man aged 25-45 years in good health. Sequenced input: naive CD4+ T cells sorted from blood. Subset described: CD45RA+ positively selected. This CDR3 reads CASSQEPRTSGRLGNEQFF. For the CDR3, the DNA is TGCGCCAGCAGCCAAGAACCTAGGACTAGCGGGAGATTAGGCAATGAGCAGTTCTTC.